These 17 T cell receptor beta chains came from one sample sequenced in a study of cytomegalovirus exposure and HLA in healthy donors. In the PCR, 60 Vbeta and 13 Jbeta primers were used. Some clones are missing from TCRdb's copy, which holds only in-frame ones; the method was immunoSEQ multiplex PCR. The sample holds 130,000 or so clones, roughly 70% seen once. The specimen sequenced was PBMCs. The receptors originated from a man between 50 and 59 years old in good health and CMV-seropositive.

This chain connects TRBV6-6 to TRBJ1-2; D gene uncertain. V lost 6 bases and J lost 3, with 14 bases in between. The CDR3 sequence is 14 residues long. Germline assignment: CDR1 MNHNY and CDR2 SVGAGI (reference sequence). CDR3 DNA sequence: TGTGCCAGCAGAGAAACGGGAAAGGACTATGGCTACACCTTC. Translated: CASRETGKDYGYTF.

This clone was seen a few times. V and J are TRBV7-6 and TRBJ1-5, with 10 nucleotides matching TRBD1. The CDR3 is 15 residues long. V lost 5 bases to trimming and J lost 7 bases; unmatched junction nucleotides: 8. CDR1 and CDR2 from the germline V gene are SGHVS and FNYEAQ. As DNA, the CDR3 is TGTGCCAGCAGCCCGGGACAGGGGAATAAACAGCCCCAGCATTTT. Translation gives CASSPGQGNKQPQHF.

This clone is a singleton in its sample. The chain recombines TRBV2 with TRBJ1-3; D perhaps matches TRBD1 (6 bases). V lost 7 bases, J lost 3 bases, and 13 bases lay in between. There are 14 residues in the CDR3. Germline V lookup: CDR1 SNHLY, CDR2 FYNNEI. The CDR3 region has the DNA TGTGCCAGCATCGATAGGGGGTTTGGAAACACCATATATTTT. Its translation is CASIDRGFGNTIYF. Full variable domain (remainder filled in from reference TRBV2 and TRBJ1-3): EPEVTQTPSHQVTQMGQEVILRCVPISNHLYFYWYRQILGQKVEFLVSFYNNEISEKSEIFDDQFSVERPDGSNFTLKIRSTKLEDSAMYFCASIDRGFGNTIYFGEGSWLTVV.

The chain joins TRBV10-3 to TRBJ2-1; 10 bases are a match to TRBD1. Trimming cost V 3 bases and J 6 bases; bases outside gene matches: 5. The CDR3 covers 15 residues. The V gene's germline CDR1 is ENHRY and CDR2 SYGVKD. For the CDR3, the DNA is TGTGCCATCAGTGACCTCCGGACAGGGGGCAATGAGCAGTTCTTC. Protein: CAISDLRTGGNEQFF.

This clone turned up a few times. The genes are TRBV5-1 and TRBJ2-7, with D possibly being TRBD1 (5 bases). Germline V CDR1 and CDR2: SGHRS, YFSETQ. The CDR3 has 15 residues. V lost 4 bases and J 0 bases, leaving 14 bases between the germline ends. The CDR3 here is CASSPGAVSSYEQYF. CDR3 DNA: TGCGCCAGCAGCCCTGGGGCGGTAAGCTCCTACGAGCAGTACTTC.

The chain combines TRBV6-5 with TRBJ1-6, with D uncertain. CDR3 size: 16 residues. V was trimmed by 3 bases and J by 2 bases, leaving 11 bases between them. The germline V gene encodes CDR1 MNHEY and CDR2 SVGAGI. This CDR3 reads CASSYAGSAYNSPLHF. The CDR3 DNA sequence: TGTGCCAGCAGTTATGCGGGGAGCGCCTATAATTCACCCCTCCACTTT.

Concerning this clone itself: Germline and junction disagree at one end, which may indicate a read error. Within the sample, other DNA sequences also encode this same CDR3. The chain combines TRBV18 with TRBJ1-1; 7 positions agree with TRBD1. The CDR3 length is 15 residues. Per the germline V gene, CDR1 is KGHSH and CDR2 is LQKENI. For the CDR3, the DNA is TGTGCTAGCTCCACCCGAGGGGGCCGGGACACTGAAGCTTTCTTT. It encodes CASSTRGGRDTEAFF.

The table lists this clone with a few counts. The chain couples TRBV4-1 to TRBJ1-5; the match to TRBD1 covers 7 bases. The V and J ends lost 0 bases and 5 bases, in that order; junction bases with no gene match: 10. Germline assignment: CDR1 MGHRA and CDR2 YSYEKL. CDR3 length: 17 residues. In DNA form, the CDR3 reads TGCGCCAGCAGCCAAGATCTCAACAGGGGCCCTTATCAGCCCCAGCATTTT. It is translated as CASSQDLNRGPYQPQHF.

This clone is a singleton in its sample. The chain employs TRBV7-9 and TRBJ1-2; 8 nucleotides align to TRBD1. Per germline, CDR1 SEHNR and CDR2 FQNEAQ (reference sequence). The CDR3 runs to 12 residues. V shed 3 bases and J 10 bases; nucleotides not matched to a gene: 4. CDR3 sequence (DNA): TGTGCCAGCAGCTTCGGACAGGGTGACTACACCTTC. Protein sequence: CASSFGQGDYTF.

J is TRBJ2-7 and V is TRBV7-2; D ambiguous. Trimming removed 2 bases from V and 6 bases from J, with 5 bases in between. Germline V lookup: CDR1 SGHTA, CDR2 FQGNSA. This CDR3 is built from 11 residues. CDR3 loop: CASSLSSEQYF. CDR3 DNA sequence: TGTGCCAGCAGCTTATCTAGCGAGCAGTACTTC.

CDR3 sequence reads: CASSSGGSGGIQETQYF. CDR3 nucleotides: TGCGCCAGCAGCTCGGGAGGTAGCGGGGGGATACAAGAGACCCAGTACTTC. The chain joins TRBV5-1 to TRBJ2-5, with 10 bases aligning to TRBD2. CDR1 is SGHRS, CDR2 YFSETQ, per germline. V lost 3 bases to trimming and J lost 2 bases; unmatched junction nucleotides: 10. This CDR3 comprises 17 residues.

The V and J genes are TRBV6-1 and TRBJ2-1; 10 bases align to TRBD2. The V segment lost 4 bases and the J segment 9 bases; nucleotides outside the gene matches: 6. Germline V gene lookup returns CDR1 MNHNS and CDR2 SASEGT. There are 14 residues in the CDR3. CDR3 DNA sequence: TGTGCCAGCAGTGTGGGACTAGCGCCTTCTGAGCAGTTCTTC. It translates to CASSVGLAPSEQFF.

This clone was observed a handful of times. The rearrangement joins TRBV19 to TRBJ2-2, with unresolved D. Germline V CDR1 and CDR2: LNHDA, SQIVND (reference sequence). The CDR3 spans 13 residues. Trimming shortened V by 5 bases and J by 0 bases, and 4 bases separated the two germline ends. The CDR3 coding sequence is TGTGCCAGTAGTCCTGCGAACACCGGGGAGCTGTTTTTT. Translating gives CASSPANTGELFF. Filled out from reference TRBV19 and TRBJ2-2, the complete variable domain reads DGGITQSPKYLFRKEGQNVTLSCEQNLNHDAMYWYRQDPGQGLRLIYYSQIVNDFQKGDIAEGYSVSREKKESFPLTVTSAQKNPTAFYLCASSPANTGELFFGEGSRLTVL.

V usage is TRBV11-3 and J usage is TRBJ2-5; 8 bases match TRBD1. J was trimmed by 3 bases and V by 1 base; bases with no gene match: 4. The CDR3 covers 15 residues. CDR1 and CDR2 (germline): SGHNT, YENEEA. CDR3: CASSLGNRGKETQYF. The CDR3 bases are TGTGCCAGCAGCTTAGGCAACAGGGGGAAAGAGACCCAGTACTTC.

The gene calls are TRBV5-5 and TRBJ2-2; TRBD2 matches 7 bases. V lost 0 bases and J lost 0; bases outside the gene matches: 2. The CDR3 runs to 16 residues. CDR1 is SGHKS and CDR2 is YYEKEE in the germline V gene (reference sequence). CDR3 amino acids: CASSLGLAANTGELFF. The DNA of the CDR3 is TGTGCCAGCAGCTTGGGGCTAGCGGCGAACACCGGGGAGCTGTTTTTT.

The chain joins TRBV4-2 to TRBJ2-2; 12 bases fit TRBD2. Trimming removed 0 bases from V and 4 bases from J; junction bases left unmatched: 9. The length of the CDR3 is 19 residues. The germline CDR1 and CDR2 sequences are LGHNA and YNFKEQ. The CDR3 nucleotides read TGTGCCAGCAGCCAAGAAGTTCTAGCGGGAGGGCCGGGCACCGGGGAGCTGTTTTTT. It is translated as CASSQEVLAGGPGTGELFF.

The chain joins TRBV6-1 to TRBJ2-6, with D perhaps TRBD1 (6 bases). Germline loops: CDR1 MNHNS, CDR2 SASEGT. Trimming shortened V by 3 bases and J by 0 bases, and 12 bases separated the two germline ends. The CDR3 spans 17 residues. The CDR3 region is CASSDGTLNSGANVLTF. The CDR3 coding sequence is TGTGCCAGCAGTGACGGGACATTGAACTCTGGGGCCAACGTCCTGACTTTC.